This entry lists 10 T cell receptor beta chains sequenced from one sample in a study of T cell responses to AZD1222 COVID-19 vaccine. Clones were read by immunoSEQ multiplex PCR, and TCRdb kept only the in-frame ones, dropping some. The sample has 82,000 or so clones, roughly 90% seen once; the top ten hold roughly 4.8%. The material was peripheral blood, obtained on day 0 of AZD1222 vaccination. These receptors all stem from an adult in good health.

The chain couples TRBV3-1 (or the pseudogene TRBV3-2) to TRBJ2-1, with D hard to call. The V end lost 5 bases, the J end lost 9 bases, and 8 bases lay between the germline ends. The CDR3 extends over 11 amino acids. Germline V gene data show CDR1 as LGHDT and CDR2 as YNNKEL (reference sequence). The CDR3 is CASSITLEQFF. DNA for the CDR3: TGTGCCAGCAGCATAACGCTTGAGCAGTTCTTC.

This clone was seen only once. The chain uses TRBV7-8 and TRBJ1-6; D not resolved. The CDR3 totals 17 residues. Trimming stripped 5 bases from V and 0 bases from J, with 14 bases between. Germline V gives CDR1 SGHVS, CDR2 FQNEAQ. The CDR3 reads CASSPIGKSSYNSPLHF. DNA of the CDR3: TGTGCCAGCAGCCCGATAGGGAAAAGCTCCTATAATTCACCCCTCCACTTT. The full variable domain, completed using reference TRBV7-8 and TRBJ1-6, is GAGVSQSPRYKVAKRGQDVALRCDPISGHVSLFWYQQALGQGPEFLTYFQNEAQLDKSGLPSDRFFAERPEGSVSTLKIQRTQQEDSAVYLCASSPIGKSSYNSPLHFGNGTRLTVT.

The chain links TRBV7-8 to TRBJ2-1, with 11 positions matching TRBD2. The CDR3 is made up of 17 amino acids. Germline V gives CDR1 SGHVS, CDR2 FQNEAQ. V trimming: 4 bases; J trimming: 2 bases; junction bases outside the gene matches: 7. CDR3 loop: CASSSQTSGATYNEQFF. For the CDR3, the DNA is TGTGCCAGCAGCTCCCAGACTAGCGGGGCTACCTACAATGAGCAGTTCTTC.

V usage is TRBV11-2 and J usage is TRBJ1-1; D is uncertain. Germline V gene lookup returns CDR1 SGHAT and CDR2 FQNNGV. Trimming stripped 5 bases from V and 5 bases from J, with 9 bases between. The CDR3 contains 12 residues. Here the CDR3 DNA reads TGTGCCAGCAGCCTCGGTGTGACTGAAGCTTTCTTT. This codes for CASSLGVTEAFF.

This rearrangement joins TRBV6-2 or TRBV6-3 to TRBJ2-7; D is ambiguous. Germline values: CDR1 MNHEY, CDR2 SVGEGT. This CDR3 is built from 13 residues. V was shortened by 5 bases and J by 3 bases, with 11 bases between the two germline ends. The DNA for the CDR3 is TGTGCCAGCAGTCGAACAGAGATCTACGAGCAGTACTTC. Residues: CASSRTEIYEQYF.

The V call is TRBV5-1, the J call TRBJ2-7; TRBD1 might be the D (6 bases). The V gene lost 0 bases and the J gene lost 2 bases, with 12 bases spanning the gap. The CDR3 totals 15 residues. CDR1 is SGHRS and CDR2 is YFSETQ in the germline V gene. This CDR3 is CASSLGTVIAYEQYF. The CDR3 coding sequence is TGCGCCAGCAGCTTGGGGACAGTAATAGCCTACGAGCAGTACTTC.

This rearrangement joins TRBV10-1 to TRBJ1-1; D is unresolved. This CDR3 spans 14 amino acids. The germline V and J ends were trimmed by 2 bases and 0 bases, with 7 bases remaining between them. The germline gives CDR1 WNHNN, CDR2 SYGVQD (reference sequence). CDR3 loop: CASSEAGLNTEAFF. CDR3 DNA sequence: TGCGCCAGCAGTGAGGCCGGGCTGAACACTGAAGCTTTCTTT.

The rearrangement joins TRBV6-4 to TRBJ2-3, with TRBD2 identical over 10 bases. Germline assignment: CDR1 MRHNA and CDR2 SNTAGT. This CDR3 spans 17 amino acids. V shed 3 bases, J shed 2 bases, and the junction held 8 bases outside the gene matches. CDR3 DNA sequence: TGTGCCAGCAGTGAGCCCCCTAGCGGGGGACCCACAGATACGCAGTATTTT. This gives the protein CASSEPPSGGPTDTQYF.

The chain joins TRBV5-5 to TRBJ1-2; D might be TRBD1 (6 bases). V was cut by 1 base and J by 6 bases, with 13 bases left in between. Germline V gene sequence: CDR1 SGHKS, CDR2 YYEKEE (reference sequence). This CDR3 has 14 amino acids. The CDR3 loop is CASSLPNRADGYTF. The CDR3 region has the DNA TGTGCCAGCAGCTTGCCGAACAGGGCGGATGGCTACACCTTC.

The rearrangement joins TRBV9 to TRBJ1-1; D gene ambiguous. This CDR3 has 13 residues. Germline V CDR1 and CDR2: SGDLS, YYNGEE. The V end was cut by 0 bases, the J end by 8 bases, with 11 bases between. CDR3 sequence reads: CASSVAPAREAFF. In DNA form, the CDR3 reads TGTGCCAGCAGCGTAGCCCCTGCTCGGGAAGCTTTCTTT.